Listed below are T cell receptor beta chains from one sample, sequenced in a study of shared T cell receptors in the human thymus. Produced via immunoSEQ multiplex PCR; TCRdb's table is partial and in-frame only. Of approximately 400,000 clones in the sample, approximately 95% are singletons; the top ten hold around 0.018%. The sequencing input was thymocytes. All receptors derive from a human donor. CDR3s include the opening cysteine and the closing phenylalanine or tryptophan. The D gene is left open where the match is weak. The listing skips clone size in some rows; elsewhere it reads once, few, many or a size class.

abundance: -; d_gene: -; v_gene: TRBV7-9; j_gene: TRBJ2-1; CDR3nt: TGTGCCAGCAGCCCCCATGGGCAGGCTCTTTACAATGAGCAGTTCTTC; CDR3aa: CASSPHGQALYNEQFF
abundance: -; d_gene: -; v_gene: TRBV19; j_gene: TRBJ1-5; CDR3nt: TGTGCCAGTAGTATCTGGATGGGGGCCGACCCCCCACAATCAGCCCAGCATTTT; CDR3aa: CASSIWMGADPPQSAQHF
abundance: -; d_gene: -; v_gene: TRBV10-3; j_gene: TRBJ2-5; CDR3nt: TGTGCCATCAGTGTGGGGCGGTCCGACTTCCTACAAGAGACCCAGTACTTC; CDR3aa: CAISVGRSDFLQETQYF
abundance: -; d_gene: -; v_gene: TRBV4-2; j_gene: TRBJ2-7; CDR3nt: TGTGCCAGCAGCGAAGCCCCGCGAGGGAGAGGTCCCGAGCAGTACTTC; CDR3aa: CASSEAPRGRGPEQYF
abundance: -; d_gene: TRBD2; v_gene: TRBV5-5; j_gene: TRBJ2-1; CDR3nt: TGTGCCAGCAGCCCCGGGGAGGGCTCCTACAATGAGCAGTTCTTC; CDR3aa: CASSPGEGSYNEQFF
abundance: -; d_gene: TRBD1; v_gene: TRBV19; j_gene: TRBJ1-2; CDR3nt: TGTGCCAGTACCCCCGACAGGGGACATGGCTACACCTTC; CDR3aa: CASTPDRGHGYTF
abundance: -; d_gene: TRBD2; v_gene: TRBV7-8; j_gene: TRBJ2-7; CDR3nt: TGTGCCAGCAGCTTAGCGACCGAACTAGCGGGAGTGGGTGACTCCTACGAGCAGTACTTC; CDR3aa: CASSLATELAGVGDSYEQYF
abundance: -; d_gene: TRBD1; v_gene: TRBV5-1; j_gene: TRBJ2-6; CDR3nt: TGCGCCAGCAGCTTGGGACAGGGTATCTCTGGGGCCAACGTCCTGACTTTC; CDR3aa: CASSLGQGISGANVLTF
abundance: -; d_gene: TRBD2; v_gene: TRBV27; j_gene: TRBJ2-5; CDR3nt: TGTGCCAGCAGTTTCTATACCCAAGGGGACAGCCTCCTACCTAGCGGGGACTACCAAGAGACCCAGTACTTC; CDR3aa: CASSFYTQGDSLLPSGDYQETQYF
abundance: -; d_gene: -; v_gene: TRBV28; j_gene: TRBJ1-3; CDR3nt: TGTGCCAGCAGCCAGATCTTTGTGGGAAACACCATATATTTT; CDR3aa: CASSQIFVGNTIYF
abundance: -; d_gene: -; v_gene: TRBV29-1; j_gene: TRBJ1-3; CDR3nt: TGCAGCGTCCACTCTGGAAACACCATATATTTT; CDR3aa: CSVHSGNTIYF
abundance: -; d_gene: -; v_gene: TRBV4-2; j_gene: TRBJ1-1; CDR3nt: TGTGCCAGCAGCCCGGATACCGGAAAGAACACTGAAGCTTTCTTT; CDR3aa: CASSPDTGKNTEAFF
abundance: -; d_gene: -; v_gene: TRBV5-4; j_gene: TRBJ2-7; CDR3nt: TGTGCCAGCAGCTTGCGCGGCAGTGGGAGAGAGCAGTACTTC; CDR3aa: CASSLRGSGREQYF
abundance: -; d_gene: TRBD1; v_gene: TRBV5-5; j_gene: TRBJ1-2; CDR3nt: TGTGCCAGCAGACAGGGACAGGTCTATGGCTACACCTTC; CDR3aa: CASRQGQVYGYTF
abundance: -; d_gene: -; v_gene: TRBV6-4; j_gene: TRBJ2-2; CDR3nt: TGTGCCAGCAGTGAGTCGGGGTTCGGGGAGCTGTTTTTT; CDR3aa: CASSESGFGELFF
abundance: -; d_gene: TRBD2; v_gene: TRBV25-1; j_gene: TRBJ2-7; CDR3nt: TGTGCCAGCAGTGCCGAACCTAGCGGGAACTTTACCTACGAGCAGTACTTC; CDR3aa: CASSAEPSGNFTYEQYF
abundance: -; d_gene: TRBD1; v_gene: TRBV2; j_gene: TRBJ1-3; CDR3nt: TGTGCCAGCAGGACGGGACAGGGTGGAAACACCATATATTTT; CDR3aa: CASRTGQGGNTIYF
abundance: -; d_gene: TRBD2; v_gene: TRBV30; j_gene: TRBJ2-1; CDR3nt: TGTGCCTGGAACATCAGGAGCGGGGACTACAATGAGCAGTTCTTC; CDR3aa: CAWNIRSGDYNEQFF
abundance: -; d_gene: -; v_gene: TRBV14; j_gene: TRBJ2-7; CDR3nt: TGTGCCAGCAGCCCCCGCCGGTCGAGGGGGGATCGATACGAGCAGTACTTC; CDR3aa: CASSPRRSRGDRYEQYF
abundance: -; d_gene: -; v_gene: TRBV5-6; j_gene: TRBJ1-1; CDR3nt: TGTGCCAGCAGCGAAGAACAGGGTTGGGGGATGAACACTGAAGCTTTCTTT; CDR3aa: CASSEEQGWGMNTEAFF
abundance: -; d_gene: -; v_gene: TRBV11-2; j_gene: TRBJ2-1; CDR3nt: TGTGCCAGCAGCTTAGATAACAGGCTAAATGAGCAGTTCTTC; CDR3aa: CASSLDNRLNEQFF
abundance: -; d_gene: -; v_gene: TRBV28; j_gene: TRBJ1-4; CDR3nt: TGTGCCAGCAGTTCTCTGGGGCGTGAAAAACTGTTTTTT; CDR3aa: CASSSLGREKLFF
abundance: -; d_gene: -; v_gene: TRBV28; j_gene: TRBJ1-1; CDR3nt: TGTGCCAGCAGTTTACCGGGGTTCTGGACGACTGAAGCTTTCTTT; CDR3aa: CASSLPGFWTTEAFF
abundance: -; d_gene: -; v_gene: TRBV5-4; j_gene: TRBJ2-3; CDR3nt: TGTGCCAGCAGCTTGGGGGGGACTGGGGATACGCAGTATTTT; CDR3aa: CASSLGGTGDTQYF
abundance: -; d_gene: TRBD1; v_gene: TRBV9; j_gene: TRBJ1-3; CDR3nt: TGTGCCAGCAGCGTAGGAGGACAGGGGATCTCTGGAAACACCATATATTTT; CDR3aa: CASSVGGQGISGNTIYF
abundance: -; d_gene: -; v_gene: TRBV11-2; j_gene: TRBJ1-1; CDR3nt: TGTGCCAGCGGGGCAGGGGAAGGCACTGAAGCTTTCTTT; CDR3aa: CASGAGEGTEAFF
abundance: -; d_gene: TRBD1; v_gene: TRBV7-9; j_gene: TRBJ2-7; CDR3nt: TGTGCCAGCAGCTTAGTCTGGGACAGGGACTACGAGCAGTACTTC; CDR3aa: CASSLVWDRDYEQYF
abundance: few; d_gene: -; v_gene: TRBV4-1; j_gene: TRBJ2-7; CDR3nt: TGCGCCAGCAGCCAAGATCAGGCGGGTCGCTCCTACGAGCAGTACTTC; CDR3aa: CASSQDQAGRSYEQYF
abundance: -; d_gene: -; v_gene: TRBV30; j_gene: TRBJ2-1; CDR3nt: TGTGCCTATGGGGACTCTAGGAGGAATGAGCAGTTCTTC; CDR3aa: CAYGDSRRNEQFF
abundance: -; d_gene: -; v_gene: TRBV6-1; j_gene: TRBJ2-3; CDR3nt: TGTGCCAGCAGTACCCAGGGGAGGAAGGACACGCAGTATTTT; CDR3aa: CASSTQGRKDTQYF
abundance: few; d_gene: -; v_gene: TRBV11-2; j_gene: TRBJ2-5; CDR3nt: TGTGCCAGCAGCTTAGATACTGGCAGGGCGAGAGAGGAGACCCAGTACTTC; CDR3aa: CASSLDTGRAREETQYF
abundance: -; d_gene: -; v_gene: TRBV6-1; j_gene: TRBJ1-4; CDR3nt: TGTGCCAGCAGTGTGGGGAAGGACCTTGGAAAACTGTTTTTT; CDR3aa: CASSVGKDLGKLFF
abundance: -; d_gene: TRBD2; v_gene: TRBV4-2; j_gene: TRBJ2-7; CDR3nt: TGTGCCAGCAGCGCGCGAAAGCGGGGGGCCTACGAGCAGTACTTC; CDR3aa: CASSARKRGAYEQYF
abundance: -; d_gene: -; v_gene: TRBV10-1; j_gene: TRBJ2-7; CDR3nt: TGCGCCAGCAGTGATGACGGGGGACACGTCCTGAACCCCTACGAGCAGTACTTC; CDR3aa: CASSDDGGHVLNPYEQYF
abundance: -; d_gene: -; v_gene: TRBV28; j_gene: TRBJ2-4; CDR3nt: TGTGCCAGCAGTTTACAGGGGGGCGGATTCCTTCGGTTAGCCAAAAACATTCAGTACTTC; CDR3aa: CASSLQGGGFLRLAKNIQYF
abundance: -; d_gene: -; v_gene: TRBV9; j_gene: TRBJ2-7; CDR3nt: TGTGCCAGCAGCCCCTGGGACACCCACGAGCAGTACTTC; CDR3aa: CASSPWDTHEQYF
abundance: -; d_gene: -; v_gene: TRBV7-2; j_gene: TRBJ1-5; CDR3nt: TGTGCCAGCAGCTTAGTACGCGCGGTGGGGTGCAATCAGCCCCAGCATTTT; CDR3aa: CASSLVRAVGCNQPQHF
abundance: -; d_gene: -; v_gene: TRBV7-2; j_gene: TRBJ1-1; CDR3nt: TGTGCCAGCAGCTTACGAGGAGAAAGGGGACTGATGAACACTGAAGCTTTCTTT; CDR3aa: CASSLRGERGLMNTEAFF
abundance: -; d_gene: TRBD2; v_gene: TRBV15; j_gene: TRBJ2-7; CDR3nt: TGTGCCACCAGCCTCGATGGTAGCGGGTTCTACGAGCAGTACTTC; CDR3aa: CATSLDGSGFYEQYF
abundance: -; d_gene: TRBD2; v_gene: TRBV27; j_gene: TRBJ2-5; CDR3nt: TGTGCCAGCAGTGTTGCCTTTAGCGGGAATCTCCAAGAGACCCAGTACTTC; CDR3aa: CASSVAFSGNLQETQYF
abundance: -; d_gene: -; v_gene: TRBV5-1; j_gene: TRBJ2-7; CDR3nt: TGCGCCAGCAGCTTGGGGGGGCCCCTCTACGAGCAGTACTTC; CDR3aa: CASSLGGPLYEQYF
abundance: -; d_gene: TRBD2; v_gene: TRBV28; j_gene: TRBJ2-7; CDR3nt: TGTGCCAGCAGTTCAGCGGGACTCCCCTCCTACGAGCAGTACTTC; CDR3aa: CASSSAGLPSYEQYF
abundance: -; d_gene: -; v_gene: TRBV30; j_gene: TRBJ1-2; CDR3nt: TGTGCCTGGAGTGCTCCTCTAGGGAACTATGGCTACACCTTC; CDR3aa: CAWSAPLGNYGYTF
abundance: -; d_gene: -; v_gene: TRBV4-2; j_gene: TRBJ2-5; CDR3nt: TGTGCCAGCAGCCAAGTTAGGCTGTCCGGGGCTGGAGAGACCCAGTACTTC; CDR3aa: CASSQVRLSGAGETQYF
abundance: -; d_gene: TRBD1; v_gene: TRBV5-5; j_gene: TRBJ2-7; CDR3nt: TGTGCCAGCAGCCTCGGGACAGGGGTCCCCGATGCCAATACCTACGAGCAGTACTTC; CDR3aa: CASSLGTGVPDANTYEQYF
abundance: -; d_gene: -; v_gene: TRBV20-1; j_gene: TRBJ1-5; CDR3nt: TGCAGTGCTAGGGGTCAGCCCCAGCATTTT; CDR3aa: CSARGQPQHF
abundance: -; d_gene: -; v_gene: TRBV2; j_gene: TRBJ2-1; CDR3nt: TGTGCCAGGCATCTATACAGCGGGCCGTACAATGAGCAGTTCTTC; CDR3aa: CARHLYSGPYNEQFF
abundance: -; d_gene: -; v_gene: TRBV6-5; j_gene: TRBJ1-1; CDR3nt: TGTGCCAGCACGGGGATATCCCCGAACACTGAAGCTTTCTTT; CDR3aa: CASTGISPNTEAFF